The clone carrying this T cell receptor (beta chain) was picked up many times. No antigen is known for it. The source of the sample is a study of CD8 T cells in ankylosing spondylitis. Study-level results: Significant enrichment of disease-linked clones was reportedly seen in matched ankylosing spondylitis synovial fluid. One TCR beta motif, made up of fewer than 10 highly homologous variants, appeared characteristic of ankylosing spondylitis blood.

Making the TCR beta libraries involved quantitative 5'-RACE with molecular barcodes. MiXCR, run by TCRdb on the 5' RACE reads, gives a single entry per CDR3 protein. The repertoire has about 500,000 distinct CDR3 sequences, under 5.5% of them found once; the top ten carry roughly 3.3%. The CDR3 runs 13 residues. CDR1 and CDR2 (germline): DFQATT, SNEGSKA (reference sequence). Trimming took 5 bases from V and 3 from J; bases not matched to a gene: 5. This TCR was sampled from a male donor with ankylosing spondylitis. The chain recombines TRBV20-1 with TRBJ2-5, with 8 bases aligning to TRBD2. The sample consisted of blood, either unsorted or a sorted T cell fraction (not recorded which). The CDR3 reads CSASHSGKETQYF. CDR3 nucleotide sequence: TGCAGTGCTTCCCATAGCGGGAAAGAGACCCAGTACTTC.